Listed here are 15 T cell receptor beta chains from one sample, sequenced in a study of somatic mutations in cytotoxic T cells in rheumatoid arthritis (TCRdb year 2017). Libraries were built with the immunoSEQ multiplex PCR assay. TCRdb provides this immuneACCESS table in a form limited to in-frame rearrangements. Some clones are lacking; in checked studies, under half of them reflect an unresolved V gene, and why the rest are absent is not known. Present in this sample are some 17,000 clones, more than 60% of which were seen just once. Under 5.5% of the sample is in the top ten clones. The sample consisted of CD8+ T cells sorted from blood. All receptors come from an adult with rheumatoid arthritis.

Here the CDR3 reads CASNRRGAFSTDTQYF. The CDR3 coding sequence is TGTGCCAGCAACCGGCGGGGGGCCTTTAGCACAGATACGCAGTATTTT. This chain connects TRBV28 to TRBJ2-3, with 8 bases matching TRBD2. In germline, CDR1 is MDHEN, CDR2 SYDVKM. V was pared by 7 bases and J by 0 bases, with 9 bases of the junction left unmatched. This CDR3 comprises 16 residues.

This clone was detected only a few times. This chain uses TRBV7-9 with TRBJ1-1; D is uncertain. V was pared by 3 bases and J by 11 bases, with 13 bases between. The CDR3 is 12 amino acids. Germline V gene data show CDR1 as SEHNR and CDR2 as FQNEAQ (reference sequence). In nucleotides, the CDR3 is TGTGCCAGCAGCTTGGGCCAGTCAGTGGCTTTCTTT. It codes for CASSLGQSVAFF. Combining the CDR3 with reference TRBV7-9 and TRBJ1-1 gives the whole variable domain DTGVSQNPRHKITKRGQNVTFRCDPISEHNRLYWYRQTLGQGPEFLTYFQNEAQLEKSRLLSDRFSAERPKGSFSTLEIQRTEQGDSAMYLCASSLGQSVAFFGQGTRLTVV.

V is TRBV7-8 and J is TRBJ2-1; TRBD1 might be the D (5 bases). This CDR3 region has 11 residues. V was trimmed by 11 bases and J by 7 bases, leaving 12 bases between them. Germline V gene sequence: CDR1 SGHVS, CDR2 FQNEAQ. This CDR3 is CAVLSGNEQFF. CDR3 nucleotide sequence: TGTGCCGTACTATCAGGGAATGAGCAGTTCTTC. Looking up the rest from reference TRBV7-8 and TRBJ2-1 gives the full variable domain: GAGVSQSPRYKVAKRGQDVALRCDPISGHVSLFWYQQALGQGPEFLTYFQNEAQLDKSGLPSDRFFAERPEGSVSTLKIQRTQQEDSAVYLCAVLSGNEQFFGPGTRLTVL.

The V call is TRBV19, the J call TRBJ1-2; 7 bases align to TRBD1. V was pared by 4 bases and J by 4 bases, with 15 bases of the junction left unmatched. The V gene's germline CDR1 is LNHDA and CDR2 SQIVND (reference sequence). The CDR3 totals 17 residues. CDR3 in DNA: TGTGCCAGTAGTACTACCGGGACAGAAACCCAAGTCTATGGCTACACCTTC. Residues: CASSTTGTETQVYGYTF.

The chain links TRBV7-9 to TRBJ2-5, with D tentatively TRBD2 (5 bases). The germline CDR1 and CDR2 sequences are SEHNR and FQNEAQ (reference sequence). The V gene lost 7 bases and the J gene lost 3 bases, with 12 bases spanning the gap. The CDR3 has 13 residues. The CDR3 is CASNPPGKETQYF. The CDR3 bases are TGTGCCAGCAACCCTCCCGGGAAAGAGACCCAGTACTTC.

The CDR3 coding sequence is TGTGCCATCAGTGAGTTAGAGGTACAGGGGGATAACGGCGGTGGGAACACTGAAGCTTTCTTT. Its translation is CAISELEVQGDNGGGNTEAFF. The J gene is TRBJ1-1, the V gene TRBV10-3, with 8 bases lining up with TRBD1. The CDR3 contains 21 residues. Germline V gene data show CDR1 as ENHRY and CDR2 as SYGVKD. V was pared by 1 base and J by 1 base, with 20 bases of the junction left unmatched.

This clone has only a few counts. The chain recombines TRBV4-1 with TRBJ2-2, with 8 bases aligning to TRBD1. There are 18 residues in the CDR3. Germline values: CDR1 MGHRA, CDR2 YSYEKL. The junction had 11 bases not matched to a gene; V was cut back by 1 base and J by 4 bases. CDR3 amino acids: CASSQGQGPRIGTGELFF. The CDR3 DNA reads TGCGCCAGCAGCCAAGGACAGGGGCCCAGGATTGGCACCGGGGAGCTGTTTTTT.

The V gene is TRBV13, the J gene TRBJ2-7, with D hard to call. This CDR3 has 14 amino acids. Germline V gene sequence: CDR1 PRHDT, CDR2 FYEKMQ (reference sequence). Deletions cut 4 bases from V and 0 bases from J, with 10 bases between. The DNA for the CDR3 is TGTGCCAGCAGCTCGGACGTAAGCTCCTACGAGCAGTACTTC. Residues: CASSSDVSSYEQYF.

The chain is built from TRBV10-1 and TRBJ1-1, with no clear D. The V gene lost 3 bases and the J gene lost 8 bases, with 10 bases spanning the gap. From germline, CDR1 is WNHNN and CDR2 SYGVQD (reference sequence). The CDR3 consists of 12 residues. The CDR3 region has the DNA TGCGCCAGCAGTGAAGGAGGGCTGGAAGCTTTCTTT. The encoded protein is CASSEGGLEAFF.

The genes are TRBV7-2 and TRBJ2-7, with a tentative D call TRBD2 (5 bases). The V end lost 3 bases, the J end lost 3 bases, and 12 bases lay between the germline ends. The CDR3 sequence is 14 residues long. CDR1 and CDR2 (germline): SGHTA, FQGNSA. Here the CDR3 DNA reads TGTGCCAGCAGCTTCATCATGGAGGTCTACGAGCAGTACTTC. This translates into CASSFIMEVYEQYF.

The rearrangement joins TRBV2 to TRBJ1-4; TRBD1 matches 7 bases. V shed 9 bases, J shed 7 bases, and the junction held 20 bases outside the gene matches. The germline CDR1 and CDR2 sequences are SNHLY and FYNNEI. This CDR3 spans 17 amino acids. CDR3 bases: TGTGCCAGACCCCTTGCAGGGGCGACAGGGTACGTTGAAAAACTGTTTTTT. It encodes CARPLAGATGYVEKLFF.

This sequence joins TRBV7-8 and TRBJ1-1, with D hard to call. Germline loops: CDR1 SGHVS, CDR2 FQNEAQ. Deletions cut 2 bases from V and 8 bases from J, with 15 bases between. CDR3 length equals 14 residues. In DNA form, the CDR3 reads TGTGCCAGCAGCTTATTCCGGGTCCCCCTAGAAGCTTTCTTT. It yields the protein CASSLFRVPLEAFF. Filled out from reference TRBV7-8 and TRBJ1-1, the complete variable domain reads GAGVSQSPRYKVAKRGQDVALRCDPISGHVSLFWYQQALGQGPEFLTYFQNEAQLDKSGLPSDRFFAERPEGSVSTLKIQRTQQEDSAVYLCASSLFRVPLEAFFGQGTRLTVV.

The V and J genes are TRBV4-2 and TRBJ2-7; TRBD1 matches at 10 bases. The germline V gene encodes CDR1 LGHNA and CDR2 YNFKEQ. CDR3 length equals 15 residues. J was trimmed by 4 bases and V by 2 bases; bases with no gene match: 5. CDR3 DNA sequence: TGTGCCAGCAGCCAACCGGGACAGGGGAATTACGAGCAGTACTTC. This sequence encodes CASSQPGQGNYEQYF.

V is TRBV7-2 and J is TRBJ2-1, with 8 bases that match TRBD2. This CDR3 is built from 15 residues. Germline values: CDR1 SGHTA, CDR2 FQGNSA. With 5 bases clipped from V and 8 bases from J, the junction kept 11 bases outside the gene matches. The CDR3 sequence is CASSPISGGHYEQFF. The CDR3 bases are TGTGCCAGCAGCCCCATTTCGGGGGGGCACTATGAGCAGTTCTTC.

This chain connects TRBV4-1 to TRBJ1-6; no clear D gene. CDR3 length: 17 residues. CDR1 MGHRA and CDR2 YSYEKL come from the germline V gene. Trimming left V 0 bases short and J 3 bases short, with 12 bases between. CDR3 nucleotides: TGCGCCAGCAGCCAAGACCACCTGGAGGTCTATAATTCACCCCTCCACTTT. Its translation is CASSQDHLEVYNSPLHF.